This paragraph reports one T cell receptor (beta chain). This clonotype was detected only a few times. There is no known antigen for this receptor. Base qualities are not recorded, but no much larger clone differs from it by a single base. The sample originates from a study of response to subunit inactivated influenza vaccine (dated by TCRdb to between 2018 and 2020). Study-level background: Deep quantitative T cell receptor repertoire profiling was used in the study to track responses to a trivalent subunit inactivated influenza vaccine. Broader findings and caveats from the paper: According to the authors, only a limited number of new T cells may be recruited by each seasonal influenza vaccination.

CDR1 and CDR2, per the germline V gene, are MNHEY and SVGAGI. Counted from cysteine to phenylalanine, this CDR3 has 15 amino acids. The CDR3 DNA has 45 bases and is translated from base 1. V and J are trimmed by 3 bases and 2 bases, and the gene matches miss 4 bases of the junction. Library preparation was by RT-PCR. The listed sequencing device is Illumina HiSeq 2500. TCRdb cleaned the public reads at Q25 with fastp, built clones with MiXCR and kept in-frame beta chains. Here each entry gathers all rows of one CDR3 protein and keeps the most common genes and DNA. This sample has about 160,000 distinct CDR3 sequences in its table, and approximately 10% of those were observed once. The ten largest clones represent roughly 12% of the sample. The label giving this sample's time point can be read as: around 42 days after influenza vaccine administration.

The source was non-naive T cells sorted from PBMCs, collected roughly 46 days after vaccination. In light of the paper, this sample's cell subset or site label describes: memory T cell fraction. The chain was built from TRBV6-5 and TRBJ2-1, and TRBD1 aligns with 7 junction nucleotides. The source of this sequence is a man aged 45-65 years who received an inactivated influenza vaccine. Donor details come from another sample of the same person, matched by shared clones. The sequence in DNA is TGTGCCAGCAGTTATTCGGGACAGCCCTACAATGAGCAGTTCTTC. Translated, it gives CASSYSGQPYNEQFF.